Below are 6 T cell receptor beta chains sequenced from a single sample in a study of T cell responses to AZD1222 COVID-19 vaccine. Sequenced by immunoSEQ multiplex PCR; TCRdb stores in-frame clones only, minus some. This sample carries roughly 130,000 clones, approximately 85% of them seen once, and the ten largest clones take about 19%. The sequenced sample was peripheral blood, obtained on day 0 of MenACWY control vaccination. These TCRs come from an adult in good health.

This chain links TRBV21-1 with TRBJ1-1. TRBV21-1 is designated a pseudogene. The CDR3 consists of 12 residues. The CDR3 protein is CASRPKNTEAFF. CDR3 in DNA: TGTGCCAGCAGACCAAAGAACACTGAAGCTTTCTTT.

This chain joins TRBV6-5 and TRBJ2-1; D not resolved. V was shortened by 0 bases and J by 7 bases, with 7 bases between the two germline ends. Germline V gene sequence: CDR1 MNHEY, CDR2 SVGAGI. The CDR3 sequence is 13 residues long. The CDR3, as DNA: TGTGCCAGCAGTTACTCGAGAAGGAATGAGCAGTTCTTC. Its protein is CASSYSRRNEQFF.

The chain links TRBV2 to TRBJ1-3; no firm D call. V lost 3 bases and J lost 8, with 5 bases in between. Germline CDR1 and CDR2: SNHLY and FYNNEI. The CDR3 is made up of 11 amino acids. The CDR3 loop is CASSEGDTIYF. Here the CDR3 DNA reads TGTGCCAGCAGTGAGGGCGACACCATATATTTT.

The chain couples TRBV30 to TRBJ2-7; perhaps TRBD1 as D (6 bases). CDR3 length: 12 amino acids. The germline V gene has CDR1 GTSNPN and CDR2 SVGIG (reference sequence). V shed 1 base and J shed 5 bases, with 9 bases lying between them. The CDR3 nucleotides read TGTGCCTGGAGTGCCGAGGGGGACGAGCAGTACTTC. This gives the protein CAWSAEGDEQYF.

This chain connects TRBV11-3 to TRBJ2-1, with unresolved D. Germline loops: CDR1 SGHNT, CDR2 YENEEA. The CDR3 consists of 13 residues. The ends were cut back, 0 bases at V and 5 bases at J, with 5 bases in the middle. The CDR3 protein is CASSLEIDNEQFF. For the CDR3, the DNA is TGTGCCAGCAGCTTAGAAATAGACAATGAGCAGTTCTTC.

The V gene is TRBV7-9, the J gene TRBJ2-7, with 9 bases identical to TRBD1. With V trimmed by 4 bases and J by 12 bases, 7 bases remained unmatched. The CDR3 has 12 amino acids. From germline, CDR1 is SEHNR and CDR2 FQNEAQ (reference sequence). The CDR3, as DNA: TGTGCCAGCAGCTCAATAGGACAGGGGTCGTACTTC. Its protein is CASSSIGQGSYF. Drawing the rest from reference TRBV7-9 and TRBJ2-7, the complete variable domain is DTGVSQNPRHKITKRGQNVTFRCDPISEHNRLYWYRQTLGQGPEFLTYFQNEAQLEKSRLLSDRFSAERPKGSFSTLEIQRTEQGDSAMYLCASSSIGQGSYFGPGTRLTVT.